The clone carrying this T cell receptor beta chain was found once. Its antigen is not known. Second doses at about 4 or about 12 weeks were pooled. Libraries were prepared by immunoSEQ multiplex PCR; TCRdb keeps only in-frame clonotypes and omits some of them. The table lists under 170,000 clones, 75% to 95% of them singletons, with around 2.9% in the top ten. The sample comes from a study of T cell responses to AZD1222 COVID-19 vaccine. Overall study findings and caveats: Spike-specific TCR breadth rose after two AZD1222 doses, and depth rose as well.

The TCR was taken from an adult who received the AZD1222 COVID-19 vaccine. Sequences were derived from peripheral blood, sampled 28 days after the second AZD1222 dose.

The CDR3 loop is CASSLTRGTDTQYF. CDR3 nucleotides: TGCGCCAGCAGCTTGACTAGGGGCACAGATACGCAGTATTTT. The chain carries TRBV5-1 and TRBJ2-3, with a weak D call TRBD2 (5 bases). CDR3 length equals 14 residues. Trimming took off 1 base at V and 1 base at J, with 7 bases between the two ends. CDR1 is SGHRS and CDR2 is YFSETQ in the germline V gene.